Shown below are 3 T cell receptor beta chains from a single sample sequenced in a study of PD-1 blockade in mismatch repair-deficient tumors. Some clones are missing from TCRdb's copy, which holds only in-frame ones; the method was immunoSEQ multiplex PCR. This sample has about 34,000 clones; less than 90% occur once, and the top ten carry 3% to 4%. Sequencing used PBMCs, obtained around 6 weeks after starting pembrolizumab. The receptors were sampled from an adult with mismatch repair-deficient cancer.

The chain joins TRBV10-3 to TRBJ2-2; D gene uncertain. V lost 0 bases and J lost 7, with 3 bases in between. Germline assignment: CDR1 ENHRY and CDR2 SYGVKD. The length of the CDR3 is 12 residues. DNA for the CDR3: TGTGCCATCAGTGAGTCCGGCGGGGAGCTGTTTTTT. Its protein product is CAISESGGELFF.

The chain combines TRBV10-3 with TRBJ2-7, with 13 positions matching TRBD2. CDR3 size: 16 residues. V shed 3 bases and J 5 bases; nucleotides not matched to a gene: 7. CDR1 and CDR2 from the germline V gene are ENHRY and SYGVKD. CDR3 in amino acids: CAISETGTSGINEQYF. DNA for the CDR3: TGTGCCATCAGTGAAACCGGGACTAGCGGGATCAACGAGCAGTACTTC.

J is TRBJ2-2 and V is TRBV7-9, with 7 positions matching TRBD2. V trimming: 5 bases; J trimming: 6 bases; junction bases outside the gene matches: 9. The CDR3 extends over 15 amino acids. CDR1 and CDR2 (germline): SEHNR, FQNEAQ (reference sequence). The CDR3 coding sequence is TGTGCCAGCAGCCCGAGGACTAGTTTTGCCGGGGAGCTGTTTTTT. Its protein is CASSPRTSFAGELFF.